This T cell receptor beta chain was obtained from a study of T-cell reconstitution after alpha-beta-depleted transplantation in children. This clonotype was seen repeatedly, ten times or more. No antigen is known for it. For TCRbeta, the library was prepared with unique molecular identifiers. In TCRdb, the PCR reads were re-called with MiXCR into one record per CDR3 protein. The sample shows a few hundred thousand distinct CDR3 sequences, around 7.3% of them seen only once. Findings and caveats of the study: Counts and diversity of T cells one year after transplant came mostly from newly produced T cells.

The sequence came from a female patient between 2 and 15 years old who had a stem cell transplant for Fanconi anemia, so the T cells may come from the graft donor. Specimen: peripheral blood, collected 360 days after TCRalphabeta/CD19-depleted stem cell transplant.

Written as DNA, the CDR3 is TGTGCCATCAGAAACCGGGACGGAAATGACTATGGCTACACCTTC. Protein: CAIRNRDGNDYGYTF. The chain joins TRBV10-3 to TRBJ1-2; possible D gene TRBD1, 5 bases. CDR1 is ENHRY and CDR2 is SYGVKD in the germline V gene. Trimming stripped 6 bases from V and 3 bases from J, with 17 bases between. The CDR3 sequence is 15 residues long.